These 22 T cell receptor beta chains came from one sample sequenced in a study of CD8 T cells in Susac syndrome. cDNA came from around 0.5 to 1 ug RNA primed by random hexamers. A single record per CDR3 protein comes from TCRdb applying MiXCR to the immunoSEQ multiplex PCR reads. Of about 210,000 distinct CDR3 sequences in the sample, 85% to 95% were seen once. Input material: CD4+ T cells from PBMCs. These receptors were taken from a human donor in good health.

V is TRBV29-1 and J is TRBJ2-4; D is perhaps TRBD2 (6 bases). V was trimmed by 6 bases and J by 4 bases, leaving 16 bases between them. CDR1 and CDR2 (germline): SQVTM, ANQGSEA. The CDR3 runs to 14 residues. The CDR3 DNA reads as TGCAGCGTCCAAAGCGGGCCAGTTAAAAACATTCAGTACTTC. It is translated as CSVQSGPVKNIQYF.

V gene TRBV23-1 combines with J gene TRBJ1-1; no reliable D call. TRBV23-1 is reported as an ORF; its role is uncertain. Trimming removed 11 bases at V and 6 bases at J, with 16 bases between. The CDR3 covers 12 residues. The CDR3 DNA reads TGCGCCCAAACACGAGGGATCGCTGAAGCTTTCTTT. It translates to CAQTRGIAEAFF.

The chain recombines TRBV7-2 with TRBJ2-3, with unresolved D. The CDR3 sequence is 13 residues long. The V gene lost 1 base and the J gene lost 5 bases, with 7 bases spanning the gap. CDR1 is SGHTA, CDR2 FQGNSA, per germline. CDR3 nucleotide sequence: TGTGCCAGCAGCTTAGGATGGGGAGATACGCAGTATTTT. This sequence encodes CASSLGWGDTQYF. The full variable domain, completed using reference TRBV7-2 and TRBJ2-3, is GAGVSQSPSNKVTEKGKDVELRCDPISGHTALYWYRQSLGQGLEFLIYFQGNSAPDKSGLPSDRFSAERTGGSVSTLTIQRTQQEDSAVYLCASSLGWGDTQYFGPGTRLTVL.

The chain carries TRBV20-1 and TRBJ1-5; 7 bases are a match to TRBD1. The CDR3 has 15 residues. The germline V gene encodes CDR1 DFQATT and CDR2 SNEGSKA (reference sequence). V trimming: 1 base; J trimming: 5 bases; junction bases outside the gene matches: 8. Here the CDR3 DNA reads TGCAGTGCTAGAGTCCGAGGACAGGCTGATCAGCCCCAGCATTTT. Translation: CSARVRGQADQPQHF.

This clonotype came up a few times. CDR3: CASSARPNQPQHF. CDR3 in DNA: TGTGCCAGCAGCGCCCGTCCTAATCAGCCCCAGCATTTT. J is TRBJ1-5 and V is TRBV11-2; no firm D call. CDR3 size: 13 residues. Germline V gene data show CDR1 as SGHAT and CDR2 as FQNNGV. Trimming pared 5 bases from V and 4 bases from J, leaving 9 bases between.

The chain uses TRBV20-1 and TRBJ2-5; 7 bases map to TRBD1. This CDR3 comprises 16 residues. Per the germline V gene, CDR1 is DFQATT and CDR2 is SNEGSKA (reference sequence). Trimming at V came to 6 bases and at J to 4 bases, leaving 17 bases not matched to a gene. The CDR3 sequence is CSASTRPGTALETQYF. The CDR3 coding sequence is TGCAGTGCCTCCACTCGGCCCGGGACAGCCCTAGAGACCCAGTACTTC.

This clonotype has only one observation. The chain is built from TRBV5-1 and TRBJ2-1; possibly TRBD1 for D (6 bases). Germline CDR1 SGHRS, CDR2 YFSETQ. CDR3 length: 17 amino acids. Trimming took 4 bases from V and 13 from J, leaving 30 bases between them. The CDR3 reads CASSVGHGQGPVDVQFF. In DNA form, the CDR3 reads TGCGCCAGCAGCGTTGGCCATGGGCAGGGGCCGGTCGACGTACAGTTCTTC.

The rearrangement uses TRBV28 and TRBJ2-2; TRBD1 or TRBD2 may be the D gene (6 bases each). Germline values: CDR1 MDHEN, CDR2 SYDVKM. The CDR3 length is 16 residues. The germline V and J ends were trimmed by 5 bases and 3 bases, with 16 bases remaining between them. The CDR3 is CASSPQGRFDTGELFF. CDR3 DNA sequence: TGTGCCAGCAGTCCGCAGGGGAGGTTCGACACCGGGGAGCTGTTTTTT. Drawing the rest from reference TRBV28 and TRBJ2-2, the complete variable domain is DVKVTQSSRYLVKRTGEKVFLECVQDMDHENMFWYRQDPGLGLRLIYFSYDVKMKEKGDIPEGYSVSREKKERFSLILESASTNQTSMYLCASSPQGRFDTGELFFGEGSRLTVL.

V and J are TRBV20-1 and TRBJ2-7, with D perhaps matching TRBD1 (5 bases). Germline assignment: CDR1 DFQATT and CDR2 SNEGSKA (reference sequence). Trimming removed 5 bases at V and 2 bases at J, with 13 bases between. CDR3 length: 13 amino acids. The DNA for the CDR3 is TGCAGTGCTCCAGAGACAGTTACCTACGAGCAGTACTTC. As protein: CSAPETVTYEQYF.

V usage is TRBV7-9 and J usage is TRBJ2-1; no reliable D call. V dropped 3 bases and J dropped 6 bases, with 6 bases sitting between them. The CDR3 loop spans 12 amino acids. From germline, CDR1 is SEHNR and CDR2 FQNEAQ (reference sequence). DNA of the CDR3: TGTGCCAGCAGCTTCCCCGCCAATGAGCAGTTCTTC. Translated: CASSFPANEQFF.

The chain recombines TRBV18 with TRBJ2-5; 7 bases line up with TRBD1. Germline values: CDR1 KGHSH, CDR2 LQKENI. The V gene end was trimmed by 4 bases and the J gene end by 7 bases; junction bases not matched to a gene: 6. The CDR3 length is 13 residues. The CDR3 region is CASSQGARGTQYF. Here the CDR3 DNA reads TGTGCCAGCTCACAGGGGGCTCGAGGGACCCAGTACTTC. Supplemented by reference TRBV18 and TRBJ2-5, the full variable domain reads NAGVMQNPRHLVRRRGQEARLRCSPMKGHSHVYWYRQLPEEGLKFMVYLQKENIIDESGMPKERFSAEFPKEGPSILRIQQVVRGDSAAYFCASSQGARGTQYFGPGTRLLVL.

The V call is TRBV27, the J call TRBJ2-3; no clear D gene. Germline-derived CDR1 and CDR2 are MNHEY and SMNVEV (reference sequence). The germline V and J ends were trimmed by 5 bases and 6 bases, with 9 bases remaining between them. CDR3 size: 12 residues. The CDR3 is CASSPRWDTQYF. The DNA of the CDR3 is TGTGCCAGCAGTCCTCGATGGGATACGCAGTATTTT.

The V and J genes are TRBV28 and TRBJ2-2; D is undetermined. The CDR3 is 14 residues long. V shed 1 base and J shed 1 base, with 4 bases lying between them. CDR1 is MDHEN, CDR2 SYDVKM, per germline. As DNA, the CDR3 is TGTGCCAGCAGTTTATATGGGAACACCGGGGAGCTGTTTTTT. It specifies CASSLYGNTGELFF.

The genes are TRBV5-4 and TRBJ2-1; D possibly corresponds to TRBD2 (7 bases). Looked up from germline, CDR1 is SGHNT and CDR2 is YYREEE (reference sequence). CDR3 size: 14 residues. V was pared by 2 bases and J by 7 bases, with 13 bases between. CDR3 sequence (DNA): TGTGCCAGCAGCTTAGCACAGGGAGGGAATGAGCAGTTCTTC. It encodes CASSLAQGGNEQFF.

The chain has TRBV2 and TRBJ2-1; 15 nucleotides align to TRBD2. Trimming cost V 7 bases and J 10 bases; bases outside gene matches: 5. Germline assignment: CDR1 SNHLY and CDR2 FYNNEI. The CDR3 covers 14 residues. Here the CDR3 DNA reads TGTGCCAGCACCGGACTAGCGGGAGGGCCGGAGCAGTTCTTC. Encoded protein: CASTGLAGGPEQFF. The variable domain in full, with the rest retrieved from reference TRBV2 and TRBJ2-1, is EPEVTQTPSHQVTQMGQEVILRCVPISNHLYFYWYRQILGQKVEFLVSFYNNEISEKSEIFDDQFSVERPDGSNFTLKIRSTKLEDSAMYFCASTGLAGGPEQFFGPGTRLTVL.

The CDR3 DNA reads TGCAGTGCTGAACAGATCGGTACGCAGTATTTT. As protein: CSAEQIGTQYF. This sequence joins TRBV20-1 and TRBJ2-3; D unclear. Germline assignment: CDR1 DFQATT and CDR2 SNEGSKA (reference sequence). The CDR3 extends over 11 amino acids. V dropped 5 bases and J dropped 8 bases, with 11 bases sitting between them.

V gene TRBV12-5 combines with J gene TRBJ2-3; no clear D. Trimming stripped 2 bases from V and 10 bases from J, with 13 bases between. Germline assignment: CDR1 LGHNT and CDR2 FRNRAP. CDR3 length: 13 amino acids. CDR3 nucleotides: TGTGCTAGTGGTTTGACAGTCACCGACGCGCAGTATTTT. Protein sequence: CASGLTVTDAQYF.

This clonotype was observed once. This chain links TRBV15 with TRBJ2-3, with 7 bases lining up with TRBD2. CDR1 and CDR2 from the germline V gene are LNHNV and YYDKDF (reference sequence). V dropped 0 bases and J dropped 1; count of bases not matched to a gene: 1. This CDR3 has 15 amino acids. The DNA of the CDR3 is TGTGCCACCAGCAGAGAACGGGGGGGCACAGATACGCAGTATTTT. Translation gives CATSRERGGTDTQYF.

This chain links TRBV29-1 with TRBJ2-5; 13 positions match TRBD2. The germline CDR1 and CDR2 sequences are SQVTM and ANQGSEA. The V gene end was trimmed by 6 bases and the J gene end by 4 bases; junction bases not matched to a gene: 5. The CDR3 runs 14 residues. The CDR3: CSVGLAGAAETQYF. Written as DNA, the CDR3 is TGCAGCGTCGGACTAGCGGGAGCAGCAGAGACCCAGTACTTC.

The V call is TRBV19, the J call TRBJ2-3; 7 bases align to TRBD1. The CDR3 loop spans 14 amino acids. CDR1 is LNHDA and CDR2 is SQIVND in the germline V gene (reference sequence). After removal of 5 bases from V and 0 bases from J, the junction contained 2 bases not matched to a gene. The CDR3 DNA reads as TGTGCCAGTAGTCGACAGGGCAGCACAGATACGCAGTATTTT. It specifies CASSRQGSTDTQYF.

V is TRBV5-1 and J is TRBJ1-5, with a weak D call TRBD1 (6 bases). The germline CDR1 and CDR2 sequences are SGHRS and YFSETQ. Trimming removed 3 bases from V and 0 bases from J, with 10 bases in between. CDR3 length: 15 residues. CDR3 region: CASSSGDNSNQPQHF. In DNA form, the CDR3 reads TGCGCCAGCAGCTCTGGGGACAATAGCAATCAGCCCCAGCATTTT.

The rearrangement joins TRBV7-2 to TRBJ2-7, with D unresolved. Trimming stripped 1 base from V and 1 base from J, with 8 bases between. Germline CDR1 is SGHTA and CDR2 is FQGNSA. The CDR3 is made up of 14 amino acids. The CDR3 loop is CASSLGASSYEQYF. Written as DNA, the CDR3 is TGTGCCAGCAGCTTAGGGGCCAGTTCCTACGAGCAGTACTTC.